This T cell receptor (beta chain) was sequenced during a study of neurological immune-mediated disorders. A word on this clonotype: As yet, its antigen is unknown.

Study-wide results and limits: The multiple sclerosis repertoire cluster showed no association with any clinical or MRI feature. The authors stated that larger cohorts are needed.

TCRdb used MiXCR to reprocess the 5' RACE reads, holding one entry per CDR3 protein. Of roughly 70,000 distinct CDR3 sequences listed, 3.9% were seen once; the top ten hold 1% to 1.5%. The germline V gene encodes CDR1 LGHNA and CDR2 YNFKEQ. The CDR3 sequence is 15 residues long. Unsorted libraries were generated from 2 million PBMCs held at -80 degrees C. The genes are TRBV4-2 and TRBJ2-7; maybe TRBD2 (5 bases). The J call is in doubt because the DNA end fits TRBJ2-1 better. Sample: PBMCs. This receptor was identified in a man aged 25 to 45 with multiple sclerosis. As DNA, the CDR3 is TGTGCCAGCAGCCCGAGCATTTCCCGGGGATCTGAGCAGTTCTTC. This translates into CASSPSISRGSEQFF.